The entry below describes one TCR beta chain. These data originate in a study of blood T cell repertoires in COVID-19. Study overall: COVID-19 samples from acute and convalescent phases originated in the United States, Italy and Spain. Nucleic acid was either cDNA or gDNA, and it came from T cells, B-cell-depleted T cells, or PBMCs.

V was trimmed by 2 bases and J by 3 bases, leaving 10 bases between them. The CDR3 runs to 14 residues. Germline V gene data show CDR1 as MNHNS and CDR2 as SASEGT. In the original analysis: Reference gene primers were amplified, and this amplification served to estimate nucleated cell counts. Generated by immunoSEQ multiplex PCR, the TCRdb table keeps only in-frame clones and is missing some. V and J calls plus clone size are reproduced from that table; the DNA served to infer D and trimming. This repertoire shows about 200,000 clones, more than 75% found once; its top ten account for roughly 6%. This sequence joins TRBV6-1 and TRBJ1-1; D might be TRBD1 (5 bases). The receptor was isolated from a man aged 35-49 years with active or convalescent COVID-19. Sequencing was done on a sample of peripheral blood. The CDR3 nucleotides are TGTGCCAGCAGTGAATTGGCAGGGCACACTGAAGCTTTCTTT. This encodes CASSELAGHTEAFF.